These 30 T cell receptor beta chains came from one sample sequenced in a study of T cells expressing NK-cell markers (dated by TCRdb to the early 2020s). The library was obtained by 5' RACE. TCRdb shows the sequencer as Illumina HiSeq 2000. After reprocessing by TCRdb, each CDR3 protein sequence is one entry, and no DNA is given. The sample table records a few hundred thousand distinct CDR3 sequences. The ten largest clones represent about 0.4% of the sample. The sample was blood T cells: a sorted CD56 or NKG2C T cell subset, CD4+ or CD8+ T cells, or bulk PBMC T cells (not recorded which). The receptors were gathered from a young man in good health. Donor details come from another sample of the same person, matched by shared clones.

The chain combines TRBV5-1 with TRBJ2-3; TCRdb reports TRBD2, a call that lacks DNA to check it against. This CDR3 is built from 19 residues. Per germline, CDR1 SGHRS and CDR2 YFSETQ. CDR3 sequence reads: CASGATGTGLAGGSDTQYF.

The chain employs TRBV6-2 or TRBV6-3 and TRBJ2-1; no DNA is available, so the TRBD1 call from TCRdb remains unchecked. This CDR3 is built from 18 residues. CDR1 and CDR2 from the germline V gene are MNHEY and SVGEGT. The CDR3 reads CASSYLLLRGASYNEQFF.

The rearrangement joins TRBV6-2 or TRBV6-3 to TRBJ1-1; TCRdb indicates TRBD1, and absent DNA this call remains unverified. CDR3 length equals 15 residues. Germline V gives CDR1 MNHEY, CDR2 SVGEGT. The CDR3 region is CASSLRQGGSTEAFF.

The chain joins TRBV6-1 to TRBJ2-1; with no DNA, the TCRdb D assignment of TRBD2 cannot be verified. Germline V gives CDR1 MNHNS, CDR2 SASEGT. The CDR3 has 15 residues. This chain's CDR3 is CASSPVSGSRNEQFF.

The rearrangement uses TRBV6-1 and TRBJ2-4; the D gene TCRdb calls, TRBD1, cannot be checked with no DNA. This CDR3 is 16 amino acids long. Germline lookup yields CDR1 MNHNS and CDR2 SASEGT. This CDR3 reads CASSELGGLDKNIQYF.

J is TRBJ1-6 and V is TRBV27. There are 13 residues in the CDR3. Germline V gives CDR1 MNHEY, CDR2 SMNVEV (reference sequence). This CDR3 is CASSSGTFSPLHF.

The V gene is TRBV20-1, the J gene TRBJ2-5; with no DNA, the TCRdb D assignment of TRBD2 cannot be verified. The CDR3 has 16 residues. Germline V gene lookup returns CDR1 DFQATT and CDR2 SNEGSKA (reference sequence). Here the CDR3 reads CSASGFGGSLKETQYF.

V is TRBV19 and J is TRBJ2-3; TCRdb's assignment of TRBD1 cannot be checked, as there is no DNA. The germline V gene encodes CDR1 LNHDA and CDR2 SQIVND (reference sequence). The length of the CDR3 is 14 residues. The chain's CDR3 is CASSNRGRTDTQYF.

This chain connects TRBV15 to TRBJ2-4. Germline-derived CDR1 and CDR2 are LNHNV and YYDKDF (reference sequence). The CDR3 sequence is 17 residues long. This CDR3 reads CATSRDQLGETKNIQYF.

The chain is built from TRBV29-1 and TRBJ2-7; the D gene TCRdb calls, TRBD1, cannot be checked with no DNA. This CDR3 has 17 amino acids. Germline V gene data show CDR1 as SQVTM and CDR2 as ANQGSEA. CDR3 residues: CSVGRQGMEKKTYEQYF.

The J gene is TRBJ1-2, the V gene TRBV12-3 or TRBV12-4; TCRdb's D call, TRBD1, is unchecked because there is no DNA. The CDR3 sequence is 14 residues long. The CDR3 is CASDRGQNNYGYTF.

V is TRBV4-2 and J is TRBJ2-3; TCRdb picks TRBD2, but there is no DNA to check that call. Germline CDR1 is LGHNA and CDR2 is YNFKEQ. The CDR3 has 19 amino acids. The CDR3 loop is CASSQERGTSGRSEDTQYF.

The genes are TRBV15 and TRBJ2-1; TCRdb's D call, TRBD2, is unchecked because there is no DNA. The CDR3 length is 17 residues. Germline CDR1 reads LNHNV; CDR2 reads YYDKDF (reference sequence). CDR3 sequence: CATSRDLSGLAANEQFF.

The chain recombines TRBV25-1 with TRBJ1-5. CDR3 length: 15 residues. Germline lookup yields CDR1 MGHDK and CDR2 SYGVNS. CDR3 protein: CASSESAYSNQPQHF.

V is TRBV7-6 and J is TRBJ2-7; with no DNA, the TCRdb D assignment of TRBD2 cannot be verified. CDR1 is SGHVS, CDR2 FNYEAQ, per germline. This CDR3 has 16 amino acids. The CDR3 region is CASSTPLLAGSYEQYF. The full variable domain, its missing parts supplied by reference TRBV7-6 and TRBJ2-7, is GAGVSQSPRYKVTKRGQDVALRCDPISGHVSLYWYRQALGQGPEFLTYFNYEAQQDKSGLPNDRFSAERPEGSISTLTIQRTEQRDSAMYRCASSTPLLAGSYEQYFGPGTRLTVT.

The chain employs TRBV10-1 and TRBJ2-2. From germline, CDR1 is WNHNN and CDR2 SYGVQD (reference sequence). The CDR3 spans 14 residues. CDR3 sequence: CASRADQGTGELFF.

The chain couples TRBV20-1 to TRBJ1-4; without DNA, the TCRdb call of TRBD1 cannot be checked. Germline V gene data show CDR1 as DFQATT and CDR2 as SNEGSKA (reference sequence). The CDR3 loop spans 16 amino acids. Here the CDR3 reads CSARDSRGGDNEKLFF.

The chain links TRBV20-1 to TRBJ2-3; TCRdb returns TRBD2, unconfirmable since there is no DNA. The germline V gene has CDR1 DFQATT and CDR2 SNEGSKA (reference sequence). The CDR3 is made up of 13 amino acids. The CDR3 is CSVSLAGAHTQYF.

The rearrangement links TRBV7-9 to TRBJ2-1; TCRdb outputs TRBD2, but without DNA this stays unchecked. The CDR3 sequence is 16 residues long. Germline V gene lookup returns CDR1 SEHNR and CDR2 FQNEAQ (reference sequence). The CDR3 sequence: CASSRGLAGGLNEQFF.

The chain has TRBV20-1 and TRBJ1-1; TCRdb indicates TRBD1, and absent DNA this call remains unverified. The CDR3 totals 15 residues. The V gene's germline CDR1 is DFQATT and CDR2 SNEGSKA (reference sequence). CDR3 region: CSARDRRTGNTEAFF.

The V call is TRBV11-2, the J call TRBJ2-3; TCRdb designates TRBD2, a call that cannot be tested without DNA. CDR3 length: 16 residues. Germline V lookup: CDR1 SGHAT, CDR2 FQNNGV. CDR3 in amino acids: CASTRGASGSTDTQYF. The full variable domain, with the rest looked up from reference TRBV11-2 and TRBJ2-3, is EAGVAQSPRYKIIEKRQSVAFWCNPISGHATLYWYQQILGQGPKLLIQFQNNGVVDDSQLPKDRFSAERLKGVDSTLKIQPAKLEDSAVYLCASTRGASGSTDTQYFGPGTRLTVL.

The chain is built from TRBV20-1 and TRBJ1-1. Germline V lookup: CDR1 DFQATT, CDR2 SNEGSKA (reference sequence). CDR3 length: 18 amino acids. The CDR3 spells CSARDSAGRQIRGTEAFF.

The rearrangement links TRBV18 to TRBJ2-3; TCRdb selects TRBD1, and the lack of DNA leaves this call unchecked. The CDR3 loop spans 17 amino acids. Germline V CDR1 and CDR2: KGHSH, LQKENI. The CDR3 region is CASSLLPRDTSTDTQYF. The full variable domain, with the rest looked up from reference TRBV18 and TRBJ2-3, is NAGVMQNPRHLVRRRGQEARLRCSPMKGHSHVYWYRQLPEEGLKFMVYLQKENIIDESGMPKERFSAEFPKEGPSILRIQQVVRGDSAAYFCASSLLPRDTSTDTQYFGPGTRLTVL.

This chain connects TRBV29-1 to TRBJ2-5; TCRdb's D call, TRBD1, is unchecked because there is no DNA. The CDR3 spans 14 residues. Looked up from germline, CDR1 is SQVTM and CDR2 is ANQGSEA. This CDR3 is CSVEGTGGWGTQYF.

The chain's CDR3 is CASTPRGGRNEQYF. The V call is TRBV6-2 or TRBV6-3, the J call TRBJ2-7; lacking DNA, the TRBD1 call made by TCRdb goes unchecked. The CDR3 length is 14 residues. Germline assignment: CDR1 MNHEY and CDR2 SVGEGT.

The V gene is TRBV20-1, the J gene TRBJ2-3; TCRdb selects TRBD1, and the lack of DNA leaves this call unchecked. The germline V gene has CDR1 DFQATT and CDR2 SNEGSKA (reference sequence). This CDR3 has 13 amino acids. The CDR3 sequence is CSERTPRTDTQYF.

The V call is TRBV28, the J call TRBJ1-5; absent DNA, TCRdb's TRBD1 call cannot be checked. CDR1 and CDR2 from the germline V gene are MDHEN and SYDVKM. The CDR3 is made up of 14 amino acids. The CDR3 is CASSLSNRDQPQHF.

The CDR3 here is CASSPSVGGNEQFF. This sequence joins TRBV6-1 and TRBJ2-1; TCRdb reports TRBD1, a call that lacks DNA to check it against. CDR1 MNHNS and CDR2 SASEGT come from the germline V gene. This CDR3 is built from 14 residues.

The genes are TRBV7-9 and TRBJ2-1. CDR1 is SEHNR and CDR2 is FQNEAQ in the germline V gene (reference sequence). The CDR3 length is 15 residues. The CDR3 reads CASSPRRGKDNEQFF.

CDR3 residues: CASSARTADTQYF. The genes are TRBV6-1 and TRBJ2-3. CDR3 length: 13 residues. Per the germline V gene, CDR1 is MNHNS and CDR2 is SASEGT.